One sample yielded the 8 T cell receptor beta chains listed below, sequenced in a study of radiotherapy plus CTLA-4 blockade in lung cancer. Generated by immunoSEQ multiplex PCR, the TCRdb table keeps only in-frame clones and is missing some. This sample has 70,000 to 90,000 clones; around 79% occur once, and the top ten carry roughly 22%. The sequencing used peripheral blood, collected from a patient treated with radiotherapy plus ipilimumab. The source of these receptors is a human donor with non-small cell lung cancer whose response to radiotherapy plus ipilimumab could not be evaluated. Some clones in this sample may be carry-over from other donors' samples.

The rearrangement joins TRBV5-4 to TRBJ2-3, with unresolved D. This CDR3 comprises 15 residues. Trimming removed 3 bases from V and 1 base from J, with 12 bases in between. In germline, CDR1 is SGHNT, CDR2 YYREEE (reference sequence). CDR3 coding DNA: TGTGCCAGCAGCTCAGCAGGCGCAGGCACAGATACGCAGTATTTT. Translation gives CASSSAGAGTDTQYF.

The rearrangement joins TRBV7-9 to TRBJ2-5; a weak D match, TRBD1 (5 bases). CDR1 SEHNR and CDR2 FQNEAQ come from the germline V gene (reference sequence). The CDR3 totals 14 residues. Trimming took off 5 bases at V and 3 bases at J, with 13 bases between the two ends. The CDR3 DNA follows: TGTGCCAGCAGCCCCAGGGCATCTGAAGAGACCCAGTACTTC. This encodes CASSPRASEETQYF.

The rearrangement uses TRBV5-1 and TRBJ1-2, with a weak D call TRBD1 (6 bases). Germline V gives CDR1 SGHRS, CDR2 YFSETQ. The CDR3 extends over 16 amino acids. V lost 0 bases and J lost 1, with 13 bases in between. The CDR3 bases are TGCGCCAGCAGCTTGGCCGAGGTCAGGGGTAACTATGGCTACACCTTC. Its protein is CASSLAEVRGNYGYTF. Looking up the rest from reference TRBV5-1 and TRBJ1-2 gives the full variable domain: KAGVTQTPRYLIKTRGQQVTLSCSPISGHRSVSWYQQTPGQGLQFLFEYFSETQRNKGNFPGRFSGRQFSNSRSEMNVSTLELGDSALYLCASSLAEVRGNYGYTFGSGTRLTVV.

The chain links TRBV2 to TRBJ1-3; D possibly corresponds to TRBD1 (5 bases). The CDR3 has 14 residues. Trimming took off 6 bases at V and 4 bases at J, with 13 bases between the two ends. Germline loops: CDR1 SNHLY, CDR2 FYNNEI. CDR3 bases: TGTGCCAGCAGCGACACACGGGGGGGAAACACCATATATTTT. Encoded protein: CASSDTRGGNTIYF.

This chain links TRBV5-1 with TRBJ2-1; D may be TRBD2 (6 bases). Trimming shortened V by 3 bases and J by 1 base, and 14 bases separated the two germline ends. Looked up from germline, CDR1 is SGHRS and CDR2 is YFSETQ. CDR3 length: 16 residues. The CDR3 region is CASSWAAGQSYNEQFF. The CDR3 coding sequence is TGCGCCAGCAGCTGGGCAGCGGGCCAGTCCTACAATGAGCAGTTCTTC.

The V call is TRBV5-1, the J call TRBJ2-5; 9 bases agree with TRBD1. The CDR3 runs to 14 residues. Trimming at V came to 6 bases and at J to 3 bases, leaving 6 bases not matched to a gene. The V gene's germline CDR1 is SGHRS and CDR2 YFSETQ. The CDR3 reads CASTRDRVEETQYF. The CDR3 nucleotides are TGCGCCAGCACCCGGGACAGGGTGGAAGAGACCCAGTACTTC.

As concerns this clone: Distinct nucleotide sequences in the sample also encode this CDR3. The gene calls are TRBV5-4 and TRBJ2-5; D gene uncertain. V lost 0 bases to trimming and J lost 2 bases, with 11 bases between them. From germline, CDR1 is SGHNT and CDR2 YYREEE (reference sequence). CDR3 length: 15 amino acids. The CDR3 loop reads CASSLAGGSQETQYF. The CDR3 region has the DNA TGTGCCAGCAGCTTGGCCGGCGGCAGTCAAGAGACCCAGTACTTC.

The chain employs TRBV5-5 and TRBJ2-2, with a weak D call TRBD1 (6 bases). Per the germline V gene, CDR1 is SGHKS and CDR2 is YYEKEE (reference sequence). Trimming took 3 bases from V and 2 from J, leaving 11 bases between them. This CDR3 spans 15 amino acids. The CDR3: CASSWGHTNTGELFF. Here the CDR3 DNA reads TGTGCCAGCAGCTGGGGACATACCAACACCGGGGAGCTGTTTTTT.